This TCR beta chain was retrieved from a study of graft-versus-host responses after intestinal transplantation. Study-level results: Within the allografts of patients who had graft-donor T cell macrochimerism, graft-versus-host to host-versus-graft clonal ratios were high. GvH clones occurred in recipient marrow; some first appeared in ileum or blood. Declining HvG levels early post-transplant were linked to peak circulating GvH clone levels.

Of note for this clone: Its antigen remains unknown.

TCRdb's table, derived via immunoSEQ multiplex PCR, lists solely in-frame clones and lacks some. The sample yields about 120,000 clones, roughly 91% seen once. This clonotype was obtained from a human donor who received an intestinal transplant. The sequenced sample was unstimulated CD4+ T cells sorted from spleen or lymph node cells, obtained before intestinal transplant.

The CDR3, as DNA: TGTGCCAGCACGTACGCGGGGGGGGTCTCCTACAATGAGCAGTTCTTC. As protein: CASTYAGGVSYNEQFF. The J gene is TRBJ2-1, the V gene TRBV7-3; 9 bases fit TRBD2. The CDR3 has 16 amino acids. With 7 bases clipped from V and 0 bases from J, the junction kept 7 bases outside the gene matches. Germline V gives CDR1 SGHTA, CDR2 FQGTGA.